Shown below are 9 T cell receptor beta chains from a single sample sequenced in a study of blood T cell repertoires in COVID-19. Clones were sequenced by immunoSEQ multiplex PCR, and TCRdb holds only the in-frame ones, with some missing. The data contain around 450,000 clones, around nine tenths of them seen just once; the ten biggest clones take up over 1.5%. Sequencing input: PBMCs or T cells enriched from blood (not recorded which). All receptors come from a woman aged 18-29 years with acute COVID-19.

This chain links TRBV7-2 with TRBJ2-1, with TRBD2 matching 7 bases. Germline values: CDR1 SGHTA, CDR2 FQGNSA. CDR3 size: 15 residues. Trimming removed 2 bases from V and 2 bases from J; junction bases left unmatched: 3. The CDR3 DNA reads as TGTGCCAGCAGCTTAAGGCGGGAGACCTACAATGAGCAGTTCTTC. This encodes CASSLRRETYNEQFF.

This clone was detected only a few times. The V gene is TRBV7-9, the J gene TRBJ2-7, with unresolved D. The CDR3 extends over 14 amino acids. Germline V gene data show CDR1 as SEHNR and CDR2 as FQNEAQ (reference sequence). Deletions cut 1 base from V and 4 bases from J, with 11 bases between. CDR3 nucleotides: TGTGCCAGCAGCTTAGTCGTGTCCTTTTACGAGCAGTACTTC. It codes for CASSLVVSFYEQYF.

This chain joins TRBV11-3 and TRBJ2-1, with D possibly matching TRBD2 (6 bases). In germline, CDR1 is SGHNT, CDR2 YENEEA. The CDR3 has 14 residues. Trimming pared 1 base from V and 4 bases from J, leaving 8 bases between. In DNA form, the CDR3 reads TGTGCCAGCAGCTTAGGCGGGGATTACAATGAGCAGTTCTTC. This sequence encodes CASSLGGDYNEQFF.

The rearrangement joins TRBV11-2 to TRBJ2-1; 8 positions match TRBD2. The germline gives CDR1 SGHAT, CDR2 FQNNGV. The CDR3 is 13 amino acids. Trimming cost V 6 bases and J 9 bases; bases outside gene matches: 7. CDR3 protein: CASSSGLALEQFF. CDR3 nucleotides: TGTGCCAGCAGTTCCGGACTAGCTCTTGAGCAGTTCTTC.

This rearrangement joins TRBV14 to TRBJ2-7; tentative D call: TRBD2 (5 bases). Trimming pared 5 bases from V and 2 bases from J, leaving 7 bases between. The CDR3 loop spans 12 amino acids. Germline values: CDR1 SGHDN, CDR2 FVKESK. CDR3 in DNA: TGTGCCAGCAGCTGGACTCCCTACGAGCAGTACTTC. It is translated as CASSWTPYEQYF.

The chain recombines TRBV10-1 with TRBJ2-3; no firm D call. The V end was cut by 0 bases, the J end by 0 bases, with 10 bases between. Germline assignment: CDR1 WNHNN and CDR2 SYGVQD (reference sequence). The CDR3 consists of 16 residues. The DNA of the CDR3 is TGCGCCAGCAGTGAGTCTGCCGGGTCTAGCACAGATACGCAGTATTTT. This sequence encodes CASSESAGSSTDTQYF.

This clone came up once. This CDR3 reads CASSPTSGSNTEAFF. CDR3 in DNA: TGTGCCAGCTCACCCACCTCAGGGTCGAACACTGAAGCTTTCTTT. This chain links TRBV18 with TRBJ1-1; the D gene is possibly TRBD1 (5 bases). The germline V gene encodes CDR1 KGHSH and CDR2 LQKENI. Trimming stripped 3 bases from V and 1 base from J, with 12 bases between. The CDR3 loop spans 15 amino acids.

The rearrangement joins TRBV9 to TRBJ1-5, with D uncertain. V dropped 2 bases and J dropped 5 bases, with 8 bases sitting between them. CDR3 length: 13 amino acids. Germline lookup yields CDR1 SGDLS and CDR2 YYNGEE. The CDR3: CASSVDTHQPQHF. DNA for the CDR3: TGTGCCAGCAGCGTCGACACACATCAGCCCCAGCATTTT.

The chain has TRBV28 and TRBJ1-3; D gene uncertain. CDR1 and CDR2 (germline): MDHEN, SYDVKM. V lost 4 bases and J 2 bases, leaving 12 bases between the germline ends. This CDR3 has 15 amino acids. The CDR3, as DNA: TGTGCCAGCAGTTCCCCTGGCGGGGCTGGAAACACCATATATTTT. It is translated as CASSSPGGAGNTIYF.